These 16 T cell receptor beta chains were sequenced from one sample in a study of T cells after yellow fever vaccination. From the 5' RACE reads, TCRdb called clonotypes with MiXCR, one entry per CDR3 protein. The sample records 500,000 to 650,000 distinct CDR3 sequences, 17% being singletons. Source: PBMCs, taken 4 to 5 days after the first yellow fever vaccination. The receptors were sampled from a young man who received the YFV17D yellow fever vaccine.

This clonotype was detected many times. The V gene is TRBV20-1, the J gene TRBJ2-2, with D possibly matching TRBD2 (6 bases). There are 17 residues in the CDR3. CDR1 and CDR2 from the germline V gene are DFQATT and SNEGSKA (reference sequence). Trimming left V 1 base short and J 7 bases short, with 22 bases between. CDR3 protein: CSARGPTGRAVSGELFF. CDR3 nucleotides: TGCAGTGCTAGAGGGCCAACCGGGAGAGCCGTGAGCGGGGAGCTGTTTTTT.

The rearrangement uses TRBV7-8 and TRBJ1-2; maybe TRBD1 (5 bases). This CDR3 comprises 15 residues. Germline CDR1 reads SGHVS; CDR2 reads FQNEAQ. Trimming pared 3 bases from V and 4 bases from J, leaving 15 bases between. CDR3 amino acids: CASSFSGGVPYGYTF. The CDR3 nucleotides read TGTGCCAGCAGCTTCTCCGGGGGAGTTCCCTATGGCTACACCTTC.

This chain links TRBV12-3 or TRBV12-4 with TRBJ2-1; the D gene is possibly TRBD2 (6 bases). Trimming removed 3 bases from V and 9 bases from J, with 12 bases in between. The CDR3 extends over 13 amino acids. In DNA, the CDR3 is TGTGCCAGCAGTTTGGTTCTCGGGGGTGAGCAGTTCTTC. This encodes CASSLVLGGEQFF.

As regards this clonotype: The junction and the germline gene differ at one end; a read error may be behind it. The chain couples TRBV6-2 or TRBV6-3 to TRBJ1-2; D ambiguous. Looked up from germline, CDR1 is MNHEY and CDR2 is SVGEGT. The CDR3 loop spans 14 amino acids. CDR3 sequence reads: CASSFALSGDPSLF. The CDR3 DNA reads as TGTGCCAGCAGTTTTGCCCTCTCAGGCGACCCCTCTCTCTTC.

The V call is TRBV5-1, the J call TRBJ2-1; D is unresolved. The CDR3 contains 13 residues. Germline CDR1 is SGHRS and CDR2 is YFSETQ. V shed 2 bases and J shed 8 bases, with 11 bases lying between them. The CDR3 reads CASSFTPGDEQFF. The CDR3 coding sequence is TGCGCCAGCAGCTTCACGCCCGGCGATGAGCAGTTCTTC.

The rearrangement links TRBV5-1 to TRBJ2-7; 8 nucleotides align to TRBD1. With V trimmed by 4 bases and J by 2 bases, 5 bases remained unmatched. Germline lookup yields CDR1 SGHRS and CDR2 YFSETQ. CDR3 length: 14 amino acids. CDR3: CASSGRGRPYEQYF. The CDR3 DNA sequence: TGCGCCAGCAGCGGCAGGGGGCGCCCCTACGAGCAGTACTTC.

This chain links TRBV6-2 or TRBV6-3 with TRBJ2-3, with no clear D. Germline loops: CDR1 MNHEY, CDR2 SVGEGT. V was pared by 4 bases and J by 5 bases, with 7 bases between. The CDR3 spans 12 residues. CDR3 amino acids: CASSFMGDTQYF. The CDR3 DNA is TGTGCCAGCAGTTTCATGGGAGATACGCAGTATTTT.

This clonotype has only a few counts. This chain joins TRBV12-3 or TRBV12-4 and TRBJ2-7; 7 bases agree with TRBD1. Unmatched junction bases numbered 8, after V lost 6 bases and J lost 6 bases. This CDR3 is 13 amino acids long. The DNA for the CDR3 is TGTGCCAGCAGCTCAGGGGGAACGGTCGAGCAGTACGTC. This gives the protein CASSSGGTVEQYV.

This clonotype was counted a few times. The chain carries TRBV7-2 and TRBJ2-7, with D tentatively TRBD2 (6 bases). The CDR3 totals 12 residues. Germline V CDR1 and CDR2: SGHTA, FQGNSA. The ends were cut back, 8 bases at V and 0 bases at J, with 8 bases in the middle. CDR3 sequence (DNA): TGTGCCAGCCGGGGGAGCTCCTACGAGCAGTACTTC. Its translation is CASRGSSYEQYF.

This clonotype occurred a few times. The chain is built from TRBV4-1 and TRBJ1-1; D is unresolved. Germline CDR1 is MGHRA and CDR2 is YSYEKL. The CDR3 covers 19 residues. Trimming took 2 bases from V and 0 from J, leaving 22 bases between them. DNA of the CDR3: TGCGCCAGCAGCCAAAGTCCAAGGGCGTCAACCGCTTTGAACACTGAAGCTTTCTTT. Protein sequence: CASSQSPRASTALNTEAFF.

This chain joins TRBV5-1 and TRBJ1-1, with D maybe TRBD1 (6 bases). CDR1 and CDR2 (germline): SGHRS, YFSETQ. Trimming cost V 4 bases and J 1 base, with 11 bases left between them. The CDR3 is made up of 14 amino acids. The CDR3 is CASSPGTQNTEAFF. The CDR3 DNA reads TGCGCCAGCAGCCCCGGGACACAGAACACTGAAGCTTTCTTT.

In its sample, this clonotype was seen a few times. The gene calls are TRBV7-6 and TRBJ1-1; possible D gene TRBD1, 5 bases. The germline gives CDR1 SGHVS, CDR2 FNYEAQ. The CDR3 extends over 13 amino acids. Trimming cost V 2 bases and J 7 bases, with 11 bases left between them. CDR3 coding DNA: TGTGCCAGCAGCTTACGGGCAGGGAATGAAGCTTTCTTT. It yields the protein CASSLRAGNEAFF.

V usage is TRBV28 and J usage is TRBJ1-4; D is unclear. The CDR3 loop spans 15 amino acids. With 2 bases removed from V and 5 bases from J, the gap between germline ends came to 12 bases. CDR1 is MDHEN and CDR2 is SYDVKM in the germline V gene. CDR3 sequence (DNA): TGTGCCAGCAGTTTAATTTGGCCTCGAAATGAAAAACTGTTTTTT. Translating gives CASSLIWPRNEKLFF.

This clonotype was seen a few times. The CDR3 loop is CARAGLAGELHEQFF. CDR3 coding DNA: TGTGCCAGGGCGGGACTAGCGGGGGAACTACATGAGCAGTTCTTC. J is TRBJ2-1 and V is TRBV10-3; 14 nucleotides line up with TRBD2. The length of the CDR3 is 15 residues. The germline V gene encodes CDR1 ENHRY and CDR2 SYGVKD. V was clipped by 10 bases and J by 8 bases; unmatched bases: 10.

The rearrangement joins TRBV29-1 to TRBJ1-1; D not resolved. The V gene lost 7 bases and the J gene lost 9 bases, with 12 bases spanning the gap. CDR1 and CDR2 from the germline V gene are SQVTM and ANQGSEA. The CDR3 sequence is 10 residues long. The CDR3 is CSALGLKAFF. CDR3 bases: TGCAGCGCTTTAGGACTTAAAGCTTTCTTT. Filled out from reference TRBV29-1 and TRBJ1-1, the complete variable domain reads SAVISQKPSRDICQRGTSLTIQCQVDSQVTMMFWYRQQPGQSLTLIATANQGSEATYESGFVIDKFPISRPNLTFSTLTVSNMSPEDSSIYLCSALGLKAFFGQGTRLTVV.

The rearrangement links TRBV5-6 to TRBJ2-3; the D gene is possibly TRBD1 (5 bases). The CDR3 is made up of 13 amino acids. Trimming took 7 bases from V and 6 from J, leaving 15 bases between them. Germline CDR1 reads SGHDT; CDR2 reads YYEEEE. CDR3 nucleotide sequence: TGTGCCAGCTGTGGGGCCAGGAAGGATACGCAGTATTTT. It yields the protein CASCGARKDTQYF.